This T cell receptor beta chain was documented in a study of cytomegalovirus exposure and HLA in healthy donors. PCR amplification relied on 60 Vbeta primers (plus 13 Jbeta primers). Sequencing used immunoSEQ multiplex PCR; TCRdb keeps in-frame clones, though not all of them. Among 150,000 to 200,000 clones, approximately 59% were seen once, and the ten largest hold about 3.2%. The V gene lost 7 bases and the J gene lost 10 bases, with 16 bases spanning the gap. The length of the CDR3 is 12 residues. Germline CDR1 reads MDHEN; CDR2 reads SYDVKM. The chain combines TRBV28 with TRBJ1-1; D ambiguous. This sequence was found in a man aged 35-49 years in good health and CMV-seronegative. The sequencing input was PBMCs. The CDR3 region is CASTGSHLVAFF. CDR3 coding DNA: TGTGCCAGCACGGGAAGTCATCTGGTAGCTTTCTTT.